What follows are 26 T cell receptor beta chains derived from one specimen sequenced in a study of siplizumab effects on memory and regulatory T cells. Profiling relied on immunoSEQ multiplex PCR, and the TCRdb table lists in-frame clones only, not all of them. Among about 110,000 clones listed, roughly nine tenths were seen once. The sequenced material came from Tregs sorted from blood. The receptors shown here come from a human donor in good health.

The rearrangement uses TRBV9 and TRBJ1-3; D remains ambiguous. The CDR3 sequence is 14 residues long. CDR1 and CDR2 from the germline V gene are SGDLS and YYNGEE. Trimming pared 0 bases from V and 1 base from J, leaving 5 bases between. CDR3 in amino acids: CASSVDLSGNTIYF. CDR3 DNA: TGTGCCAGCAGCGTAGACCTATCTGGAAACACCATATATTTT.

CDR3 in amino acids: CASSPEGVAGANVLTF. The CDR3 nucleotides read TGCGCCAGCAGCCCGGAAGGGGTGGCTGGGGCCAACGTCCTGACTTTC. The J gene is TRBJ2-6, the V gene TRBV5-1; D is possibly TRBD1 (5 bases). CDR1 and CDR2 from the germline V gene are SGHRS and YFSETQ. V dropped 4 bases and J dropped 2 bases, with 13 bases sitting between them. The CDR3 runs to 16 residues.

V is TRBV19 and J is TRBJ1-5; 8 bases line up with TRBD1. V dropped 6 bases and J dropped 4; count of bases not matched to a gene: 11. Per the germline V gene, CDR1 is LNHDA and CDR2 is SQIVND (reference sequence). The CDR3 sequence is 16 residues long. CDR3 DNA sequence: TGTGCCAGTAGCCACGGGAGTGGGACAGGAAATCAGCCCCAGCATTTT. This translates into CASSHGSGTGNQPQHF.

The V and J genes are TRBV29-1 and TRBJ2-1; 8 bases are shared with TRBD2. Germline V gene lookup returns CDR1 SQVTM and CDR2 ANQGSEA. CDR3 length: 13 residues. V was clipped by 3 bases and J by 6 bases; unmatched bases: 4. The CDR3 loop reads CSVDIAGGNEQFF. The CDR3 coding sequence is TGCAGCGTTGACATTGCGGGGGGCAATGAGCAGTTCTTC.

J is TRBJ2-3 and V is TRBV6-6; tentative D call: TRBD1 (6 bases). Trimming took 6 bases from V and 0 from J, leaving 13 bases between them. CDR3 length equals 15 residues. From germline, CDR1 is MNHNY and CDR2 SVGAGI (reference sequence). This chain's CDR3 is CASRGALTSTDTQYF. CDR3 DNA: TGTGCCAGCAGGGGGGCTCTGACTAGCACAGATACGCAGTATTTT.

The chain employs TRBV7-2 and TRBJ2-1; 13 nucleotides agree with TRBD2. This CDR3 comprises 15 residues. Germline loops: CDR1 SGHTA, CDR2 FQGNSA. V lost 5 bases, J lost 3 bases, and 1 base stayed unmatched. The CDR3, as DNA: TGTGCCAGCAGCGGGACTAGCGGGAACTACAATGAGCAGTTCTTC. Its protein product is CASSGTSGNYNEQFF.

This chain links TRBV5-8 with TRBJ2-7; 7 bases are a match to TRBD2. Unmatched junction bases numbered 4, after V lost 4 bases and J lost 0 bases. Germline CDR1 is SGHTS and CDR2 is YDEGEE. The CDR3 extends over 14 amino acids. CDR3 sequence: CASSLWGGSYEQYF. CDR3 nucleotides: TGTGCCAGCAGCCTTTGGGGGGGCTCCTACGAGCAGTACTTC.

The DNA of the CDR3 is TGCAGCGTAGTAGACAGGCCGAGCTCCTACAATGAGCAGTTCTTC. This encodes CSVVDRPSSYNEQFF. The chain employs TRBV29-1 and TRBJ2-1, with D possibly being TRBD1 (6 bases). This CDR3 is 15 amino acids long. The germline gives CDR1 SQVTM, CDR2 ANQGSEA. Trimming pared 6 bases from V and 0 bases from J, leaving 15 bases between.

This chain joins TRBV6-5 and TRBJ2-7; TRBD1 might be the D (5 bases). Germline loops: CDR1 MNHEY, CDR2 SVGAGI. This CDR3 region has 16 residues. The ends were cut back, 0 bases at V and 2 bases at J, with 14 bases in the middle. The CDR3 region is CASSYSKGRPTYEQYF. In DNA form, the CDR3 reads TGTGCCAGCAGTTACTCGAAGGGGCGCCCCACCTACGAGCAGTACTTC.

This clone was seen a handful of times. This chain joins TRBV6-4 and TRBJ1-2; the D is unclear. Germline CDR1 MRHNA, CDR2 SNTAGT. The ends were cut back, 4 bases at V and 7 bases at J, with 7 bases in the middle. The CDR3 sequence is 11 residues long. The CDR3 protein is CASSAGVGYTF. The CDR3 bases are TGTGCCAGCAGTGCTGGGGTTGGCTACACCTTC.

This clone was recorded only once. The V and J genes are TRBV2 and TRBJ2-3; 9 bases line up with TRBD1. Germline loops: CDR1 SNHLY, CDR2 FYNNEI. V was pared by 5 bases and J by 5 bases, with 8 bases of the junction left unmatched. The CDR3 consists of 15 residues. The CDR3 DNA sequence: TGTGCCAGCAGTCAGAACAGGGGGCATAGAGATACGCAGTATTTT. As protein: CASSQNRGHRDTQYF.

V is TRBV7-8 and J is TRBJ2-3; 9 bases align to TRBD2. Germline V gene sequence: CDR1 SGHVS, CDR2 FQNEAQ. The V and J ends lost 1 base and 0 bases, in that order; junction bases with no gene match: 5. This CDR3 is built from 17 residues. The CDR3 region is CASSLGSTSGSTDTQYF. CDR3 sequence (DNA): TGTGCCAGCAGCTTAGGTTCAACTAGCGGGAGCACAGATACGCAGTATTTT.

The rearrangement joins TRBV12-5 to TRBJ1-3; D possibly corresponds to TRBD1 (5 bases). The CDR3 has 17 amino acids. Germline CDR1 LGHNT, CDR2 FRNRAP. Trimming removed 6 bases at V and 2 bases at J, with 20 bases between. Written as DNA, the CDR3 is TGTGCTAGTGGGACATCCCCGCCCCAGGGAACTGGAAACACCATATATTTT. Amino acids: CASGTSPPQGTGNTIYF. Drawing the rest from reference TRBV12-5 and TRBJ1-3, the complete variable domain is DARVTQTPRHKVTEMGQEVTMRCQPILGHNTVFWYRQTMMQGLELLAYFRNRAPLDDSGMPKDRFSAEMPDATLATLKIQPSEPRDSAVYFCASGTSPPQGTGNTIYFGEGSWLTVV.

This clone has just one count. The chain carries TRBV7-9 and TRBJ2-1; D possibly corresponds to TRBD1 (5 bases). V gave up 2 bases and J gave up 1 base, with 12 bases separating them. The CDR3 has 16 amino acids. The germline V gene encodes CDR1 SEHNR and CDR2 FQNEAQ (reference sequence). CDR3 region: CASSLTLGRSYNEQFF. CDR3 coding DNA: TGTGCCAGCAGCTTAACTCTGGGGCGGTCCTACAATGAGCAGTTCTTC.

This chain joins TRBV4-2 and TRBJ2-5; 8 positions agree with TRBD2. V lost 4 bases, J lost 5 bases, and 12 bases stayed unmatched. CDR1 and CDR2 (germline): LGHNA, YNFKEQ. The CDR3 has 16 residues. The CDR3, as DNA: TGTGCCAGCAGCCCGGCGGGCAGCGGGGGTGGGGAGACCCAGTACTTC. Translation gives CASSPAGSGGGETQYF.

J is TRBJ1-1 and V is TRBV9, with a weak D call TRBD1 (5 bases). The V gene lost 7 bases and the J gene lost 1 base, with 14 bases spanning the gap. The CDR3 runs to 14 residues. Germline-derived CDR1 and CDR2 are SGDLS and YYNGEE. CDR3 loop: CASGPGRENTEAFF. The CDR3 DNA is TGTGCCAGCGGACCGGGACGGGAGAACACTGAAGCTTTCTTT.

The gene calls are TRBV5-8 and TRBJ2-4; D remains unclear. The CDR3 totals 15 residues. The germline V gene has CDR1 SGHTS and CDR2 YDEGEE. V lost 5 bases and J 12 bases, leaving 24 bases between the germline ends. Here the CDR3 DNA reads TGTGCCAGCAGGCAAACACCCTTCGCCGGCGCTGATCAGTACTTC. As protein: CASRQTPFAGADQYF.

J is TRBJ1-5 and V is TRBV7-8; TRBD1 aligns across 12 bases. Trimming at V came to 4 bases and at J to 7 bases, leaving 11 bases not matched to a gene. This CDR3 comprises 17 residues. Per germline, CDR1 SGHVS and CDR2 FQNEAQ. CDR3 DNA sequence: TGTGCCAGCAGCTCCGGTGGGGACAGGGGGCGGAGGCAGCCCCAGCATTTT. Translating it yields CASSSGGDRGRRQPQHF. The entire variable domain, with the rest obtained from reference TRBV7-8 and TRBJ1-5, is as follows: GAGVSQSPRYKVAKRGQDVALRCDPISGHVSLFWYQQALGQGPEFLTYFQNEAQLDKSGLPSDRFFAERPEGSVSTLKIQRTQQEDSAVYLCASSSGGDRGRRQPQHFGDGTRLSIL.

This clone was seen a single time. This chain connects TRBV5-4 to TRBJ1-2; D call uncertain. The V gene lost 3 bases and the J gene lost 0 bases, with 15 bases spanning the gap. The CDR3 totals 16 residues. Germline V gives CDR1 SGHNT, CDR2 YYREEE (reference sequence). The CDR3 region is CASSWASGGSNYGYTF. The CDR3 nucleotides read TGTGCCAGCAGCTGGGCATCGGGAGGATCTAACTATGGCTACACCTTC.

V is TRBV19 and J is TRBJ1-1; D gene uncertain. V shed 7 bases and J shed 4 bases, with 7 bases lying between them. Germline loops: CDR1 LNHDA, CDR2 SQIVND (reference sequence). The CDR3 contains 11 residues. In DNA, the CDR3 is TGTGCCAGTATATTAGCCACTGAAGCTTTCTTT. This sequence encodes CASILATEAFF.

The rearrangement joins TRBV27 to TRBJ1-2; the D is unclear. There are 14 residues in the CDR3. V gave up 2 bases and J gave up 3 bases, with 10 bases separating them. Germline CDR1 MNHEY, CDR2 SMNVEV (reference sequence). The CDR3 region has the DNA TGTGCCAGCAGTTTAACGGGCGGGGACTATGGCTACACCTTC. Translating it yields CASSLTGGDYGYTF.

The chain combines TRBV14 with TRBJ2-7, with 11 bases that match TRBD2. J lost 3 bases, V lost 2 bases, and 9 bases had no gene match. Per germline, CDR1 SGHDN and CDR2 FVKESK. This CDR3 is 17 amino acids long. The CDR3 DNA reads TGTGCCAGCAGCCAAAAACTAGCGGGAGAAGGGGGCTACGAGCAGTACTTC. Encoded protein: CASSQKLAGEGGYEQYF.

This sequence joins TRBV7-2 and TRBJ2-7; no clear D. Trimming removed 3 bases at V and 3 bases at J, with 9 bases between. This CDR3 has 13 residues. Germline values: CDR1 SGHTA, CDR2 FQGNSA. CDR3 in amino acids: CASSFGPIYEQYF. The CDR3 DNA reads TGTGCCAGCAGCTTCGGACCTATCTACGAGCAGTACTTC.

The V and J genes are TRBV11-3 and TRBJ2-3; no clear D. Germline CDR1 reads SGHNT; CDR2 reads YENEEA. There are 13 residues in the CDR3. The V end was cut by 5 bases, the J end by 6 bases, with 12 bases between. CDR3 DNA sequence: TGTGCCAGCAGCCAAACGGTCCGGGATACGCAGTATTTT. Amino acid sequence: CASSQTVRDTQYF.

CDR3 nucleotides: TGCGCCAGCAGACTAGGTGGCAATAATGAAAAACTGTTTTTT. Translating it yields CASRLGGNNEKLFF. V gene TRBV5-1 combines with J gene TRBJ1-4; no reliable D call. V was shortened by 5 bases and J by 4 bases, with 12 bases between the two germline ends. CDR1 is SGHRS, CDR2 YFSETQ, per germline. CDR3 length: 14 amino acids. The full variable domain, in which reference TRBV5-1 and TRBJ1-4 provide the parts outside the CDR3, is KAGVTQTPRYLIKTRGQQVTLSCSPISGHRSVSWYQQTPGQGLQFLFEYFSETQRNKGNFPGRFSGRQFSNSRSEMNVSTLELGDSALYLCASRLGGNNEKLFFGSGTQLSVL.

The V gene is TRBV5-1, the J gene TRBJ2-7; 8 bases map to TRBD1. Losses at the gene ends were 0 bases for V and 3 bases for J; bases not matched to a gene: 5. This CDR3 contains 15 residues. Germline assignment: CDR1 SGHRS and CDR2 YFSETQ. Here the CDR3 reads CASSLVQGEFYEQYF. The CDR3 DNA follows: TGCGCCAGCAGCTTGGTACAGGGGGAGTTCTACGAGCAGTACTTC.